This T cell receptor beta chain was observed in a study of shared clonotypes between healthy human individuals. This CDR3 has 16 amino acids. Trimming cost V 1 base and J 5 bases; bases outside gene matches: 6. Looked up from germline, CDR1 is SGHTA and CDR2 is FQGNSA. All donors were healthy HIV-negative adults lacking recent acute infections or vaccinations. From CD4+ cells came CD45RA+ naive and CD45RA-negative memory subsets. Some clones are missing from TCRdb's copy, which holds only in-frame ones; the method was immunoSEQ multiplex PCR. Here the sample spans 1.4 million to 1.5 million clones, approximately 96% being singletons.

Material for sequencing was naive CD4+ T cells sorted from blood. Subset indicated: CD45RA+ positively selected. The clonotype was recovered from a man younger than 45 in good health. The V and J genes are TRBV7-2 and TRBJ2-1; 9 positions agree with TRBD1. The CDR3 spells CASSLVGTGTNNEQFF. CDR3 sequence (DNA): TGTGCCAGCAGCTTAGTCGGGACAGGGACAAACAATGAGCAGTTCTTC.